This TCR beta chain was observed in a study of T cells in localized non-small cell lung cancer. Libraries were prepared by immunoSEQ multiplex PCR; TCRdb keeps only in-frame clonotypes and omits some of them. The profile covers some 30,000 clones, with under 90% appearing a single time and 4% to 5% taken by the ten largest. This clone occurred once. Its specificity is unknown. This CDR3 spans 18 amino acids. V was clipped by 6 bases and J by 5 bases, with 26 bases between them. Germline CDR1 and CDR2: LNHDA and SQIVND (reference sequence). Study outcomes and limitations: A single tumor region was sequenced, leaving heterogeneity possible. Patients showing higher blood T cell density tended to see longer overall survival. Measurement of T cell clonality placed uninvolved adjacent lung highest, above the level in tumor. Adjacent lung had a median roughly 53 of the 100 largest tumor clones.

The sequencing used peripheral blood, collected before any cancer treatment. J is TRBJ1-3 and V is TRBV19, with a possible D match to TRBD1 (5 bases). The sequence was collected from a male donor at least 60 years old with stage III lung adenocarcinoma. CDR3: CASRPDPGTFSGRNTIYF. The CDR3 nucleotides read TGTGCCAGTAGACCTGATCCCGGGACGTTTTCTGGTAGAAACACCATATATTTT.